This T cell receptor (beta chain) was profiled in a study of cytomegalovirus exposure and HLA in healthy donors. PCR employed 60 Vbeta and 13 Jbeta primers. Assay used: immunoSEQ multiplex PCR; TCRdb lists only in-frame clones, some missing. The table has tens of thousands of clones, 75% to 85% seen once; the top ten hold around 54%. Whole-study findings and limits: A later analysis showed TCR association rates differing by HLA locus, peaking at DRB1 and lowest at HLA-C. The authors listed some 160 TCR beta chains as cytomegalovirus-associated.

Trimming at V came to 6 bases and at J to 4 bases, leaving 10 bases not matched to a gene. This CDR3 has 15 residues. Per germline, CDR1 MNHNY and CDR2 SVGAGI (reference sequence). This clone has a handful of counts. Antigen specificity is unknown. The clonotype comes from a man aged 50-60 years in good health and CMV-seropositive. The rearrangement joins TRBV6-6 to TRBJ2-7; the match to TRBD1 covers 9 bases. Sequencing was performed on PBMCs. The CDR3 here is CASRIDRGSPYEQYF. The CDR3 DNA reads TGTGCCAGCAGAATTGACAGGGGGTCGCCTTACGAGCAGTACTTC.